The 3 T cell receptor beta chains presented below share a single source sample, sequenced in a study of blood T cells in healthy people across ages. The use of a sample-barcoded 5' primer and a J-beta primer mix characterized a second PCR of about 7 to 12 cycles. TCRdb analysed the 5' RACE reads with MiXCR anew, one entry per CDR3 protein. This table holds over 950,000 distinct CDR3 sequences, roughly 51% found once. The sample was blood. The receptor source for this set is a woman in her sixties or seventies in good health.

This clonotype was seen a few times. The chain recombines TRBV6-5 with TRBJ1-1; 8 bases agree with TRBD1. CDR3 size: 15 residues. Germline V lookup: CDR1 MNHEY, CDR2 SVGAGI. With V trimmed by 0 bases and J by 3 bases, 3 bases remained unmatched. CDR3 protein: CASSYSGTGYTEAFF. The CDR3 DNA follows: TGTGCCAGCAGTTACTCCGGGACAGGTTACACTGAAGCTTTCTTT.

A remark on this clonotype: With a much larger clone just one base away, this may be a read error. The chain links TRBV18 to TRBJ2-3; TRBD1 matches 8 bases. The CDR3 loop spans 20 amino acids. J lost 0 bases, V lost 3 bases, and 17 bases had no gene match. From germline, CDR1 is KGHSH and CDR2 LQKENI. The chain's CDR3 is CASSPDPAGGGSTSTDTQYF. The CDR3 DNA follows: TGTGCCAGCTCACCGGATCCTGCAGGGGGCGGAAGCACTAGCACAGATACGCAGTATTTT. Looking up the rest from reference TRBV18 and TRBJ2-3 gives the full variable domain: NAGVMQNPRHLVRRRGQEARLRCSPMKGHSHVYWYRQLPEEGLKFMVYLQKENIIDESGMPKERFSAEFPKEGPSILRIQQVVRGDSAAYFCASSPDPAGGGSTSTDTQYFGPGTRLTVL.

The chain has TRBV5-6 and TRBJ1-1; 7 positions agree with TRBD1. CDR3 size: 14 residues. J lost 3 bases, V lost 7 bases, and 9 bases had no gene match. Germline assignment: CDR1 SGHDT and CDR2 YYEEEE. The CDR3: CASRMTGRDTEAFF. Here the CDR3 DNA reads TGTGCCAGCCGTATGACAGGGAGGGACACTGAAGCTTTCTTT.